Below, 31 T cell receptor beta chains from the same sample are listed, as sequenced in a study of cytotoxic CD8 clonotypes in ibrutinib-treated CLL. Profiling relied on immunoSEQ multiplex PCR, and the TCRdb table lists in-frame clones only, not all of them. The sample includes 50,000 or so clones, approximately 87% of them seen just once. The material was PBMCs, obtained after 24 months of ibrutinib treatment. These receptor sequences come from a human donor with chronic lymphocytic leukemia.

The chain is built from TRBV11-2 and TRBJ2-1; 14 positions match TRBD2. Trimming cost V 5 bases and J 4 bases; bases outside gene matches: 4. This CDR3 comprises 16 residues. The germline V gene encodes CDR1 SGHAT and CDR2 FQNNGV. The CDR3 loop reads CASSTRTSGRYNEQFF. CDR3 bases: TGTGCCAGCAGCACTCGGACTAGCGGGAGGTACAATGAGCAGTTCTTC.

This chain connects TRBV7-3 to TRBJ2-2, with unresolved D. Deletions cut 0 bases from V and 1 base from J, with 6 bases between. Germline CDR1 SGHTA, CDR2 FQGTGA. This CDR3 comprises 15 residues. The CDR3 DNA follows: TGTGCCAGCAGCTTAACGGGGAAGAACACCGGGGAGCTGTTTTTT. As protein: CASSLTGKNTGELFF.

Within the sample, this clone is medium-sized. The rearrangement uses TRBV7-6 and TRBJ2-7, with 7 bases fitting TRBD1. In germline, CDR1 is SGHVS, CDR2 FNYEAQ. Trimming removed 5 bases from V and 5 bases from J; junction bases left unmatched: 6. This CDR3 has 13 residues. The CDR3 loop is CASSRGGADEQYF. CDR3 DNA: TGTGCCAGCAGCCGAGGGGGCGCGGACGAGCAGTACTTC.

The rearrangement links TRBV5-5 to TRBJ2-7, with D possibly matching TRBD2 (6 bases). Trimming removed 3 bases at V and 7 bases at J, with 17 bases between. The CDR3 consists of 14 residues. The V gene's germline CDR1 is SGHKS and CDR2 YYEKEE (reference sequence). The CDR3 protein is CASSSKIAVVEQYF. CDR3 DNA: TGTGCCAGCAGCTCCAAGATAGCGGTTGTTGAGCAGTACTTC.

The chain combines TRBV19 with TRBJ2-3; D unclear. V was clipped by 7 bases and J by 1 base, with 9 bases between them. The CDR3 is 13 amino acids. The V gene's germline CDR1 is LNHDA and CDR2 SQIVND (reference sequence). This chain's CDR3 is CASNQRGTDTQYF. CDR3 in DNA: TGTGCCAGTAACCAACGTGGCACAGATACGCAGTATTTT.

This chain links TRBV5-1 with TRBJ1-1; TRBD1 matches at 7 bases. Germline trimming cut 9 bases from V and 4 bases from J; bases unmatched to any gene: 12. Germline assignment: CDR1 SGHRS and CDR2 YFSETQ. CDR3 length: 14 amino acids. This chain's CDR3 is CATRNTAGGTEAFF. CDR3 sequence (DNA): TGCGCCACCCGAAATACGGCAGGGGGCACTGAAGCTTTCTTT.

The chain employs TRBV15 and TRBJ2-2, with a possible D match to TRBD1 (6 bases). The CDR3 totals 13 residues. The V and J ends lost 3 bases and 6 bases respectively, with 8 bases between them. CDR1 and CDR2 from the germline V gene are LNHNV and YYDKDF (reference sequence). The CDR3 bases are TGTGCCACCAGCAGCAACAGGGCCGGGGAGCTGTTTTTT. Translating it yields CATSSNRAGELFF.

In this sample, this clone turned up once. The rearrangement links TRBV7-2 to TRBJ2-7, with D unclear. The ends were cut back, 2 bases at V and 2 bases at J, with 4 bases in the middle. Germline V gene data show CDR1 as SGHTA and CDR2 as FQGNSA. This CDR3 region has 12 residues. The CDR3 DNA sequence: TGTGCCAGCAGCTTACCCGCCTACGAGCAGTACTTC. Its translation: CASSLPAYEQYF. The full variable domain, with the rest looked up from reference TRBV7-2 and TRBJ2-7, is GAGVSQSPSNKVTEKGKDVELRCDPISGHTALYWYRQSLGQGLEFLIYFQGNSAPDKSGLPSDRFSAERTGGSVSTLTIQRTQQEDSAVYLCASSLPAYEQYFGPGTRLTVT.

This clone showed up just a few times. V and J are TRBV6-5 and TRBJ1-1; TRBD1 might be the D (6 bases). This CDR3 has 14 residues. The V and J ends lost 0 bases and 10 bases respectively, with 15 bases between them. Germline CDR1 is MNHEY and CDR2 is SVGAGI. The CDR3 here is CASSYSSGVGAAFF. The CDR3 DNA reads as TGTGCCAGCAGTTACTCTTCGGGGGTGGGGGCAGCTTTCTTT.

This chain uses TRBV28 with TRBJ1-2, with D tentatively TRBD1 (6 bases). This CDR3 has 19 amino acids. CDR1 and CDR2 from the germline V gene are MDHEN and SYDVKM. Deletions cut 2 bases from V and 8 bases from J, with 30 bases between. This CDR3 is CASSLSLYRTGIRLWGYTF. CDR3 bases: TGTGCCAGCAGTTTAAGTCTGTATCGTACAGGGATCCGTTTGTGGGGCTACACCTTC.

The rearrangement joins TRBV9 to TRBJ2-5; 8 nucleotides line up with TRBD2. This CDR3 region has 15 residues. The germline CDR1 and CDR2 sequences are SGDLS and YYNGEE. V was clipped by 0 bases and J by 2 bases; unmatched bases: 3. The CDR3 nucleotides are TGTGCCAGCAGCGTAGGCAGCGGGGGTCAAGAGACCCAGTACTTC. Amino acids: CASSVGSGGQETQYF. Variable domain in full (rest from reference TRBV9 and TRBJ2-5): DSGVTQTPKHLITATGQRVTLRCSPRSGDLSVYWYQQSLDQGLQFLIQYYNGEERAKGNILERFSAQQFPDLHSELNLSSLELGDSALYFCASSVGSGGQETQYFGPGTRLLVL.

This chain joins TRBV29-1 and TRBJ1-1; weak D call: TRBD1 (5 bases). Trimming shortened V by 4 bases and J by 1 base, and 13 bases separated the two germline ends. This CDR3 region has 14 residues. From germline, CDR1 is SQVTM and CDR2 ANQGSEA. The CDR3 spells CSVGGRGWNTEAFF. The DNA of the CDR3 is TGCAGCGTTGGGGGGAGGGGTTGGAACACTGAAGCTTTCTTT. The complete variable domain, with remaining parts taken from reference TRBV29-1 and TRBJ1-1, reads SAVISQKPSRDICQRGTSLTIQCQVDSQVTMMFWYRQQPGQSLTLIATANQGSEATYESGFVIDKFPISRPNLTFSTLTVSNMSPEDSSIYLCSVGGRGWNTEAFFGQGTRLTVV.

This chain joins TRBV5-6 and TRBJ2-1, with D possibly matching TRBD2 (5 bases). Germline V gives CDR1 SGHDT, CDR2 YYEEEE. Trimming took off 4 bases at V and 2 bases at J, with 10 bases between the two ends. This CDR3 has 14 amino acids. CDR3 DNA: TGTGCCAGCAGCACTAGTTTCCCCTACAATGAGCAGTTCTTC. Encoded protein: CASSTSFPYNEQFF.

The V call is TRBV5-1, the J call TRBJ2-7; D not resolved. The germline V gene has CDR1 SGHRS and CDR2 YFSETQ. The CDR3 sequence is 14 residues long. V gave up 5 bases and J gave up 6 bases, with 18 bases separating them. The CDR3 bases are TGCGCCAGCAGTCCCCGGGTGCCCCTGGGCGAGCAGTACTTC. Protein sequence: CASSPRVPLGEQYF.

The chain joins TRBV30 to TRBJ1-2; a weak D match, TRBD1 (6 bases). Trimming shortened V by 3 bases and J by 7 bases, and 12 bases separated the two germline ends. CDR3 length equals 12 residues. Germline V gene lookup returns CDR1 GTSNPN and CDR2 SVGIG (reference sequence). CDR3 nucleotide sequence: TGTGCCTGGAGAGGGGGGGATCCTGGCTACACCTTC. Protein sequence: CAWRGGDPGYTF.

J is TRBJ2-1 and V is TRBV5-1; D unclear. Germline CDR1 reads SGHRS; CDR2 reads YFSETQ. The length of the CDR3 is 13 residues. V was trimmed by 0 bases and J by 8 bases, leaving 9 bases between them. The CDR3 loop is CASSLDRGYEQFF. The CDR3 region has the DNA TGCGCCAGCAGCTTGGACAGAGGTTATGAGCAGTTCTTC.

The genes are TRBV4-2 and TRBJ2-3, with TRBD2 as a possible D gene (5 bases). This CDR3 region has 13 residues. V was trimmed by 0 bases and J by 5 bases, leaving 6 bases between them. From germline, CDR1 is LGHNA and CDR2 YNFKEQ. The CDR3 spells CASSQDEGDTQYF. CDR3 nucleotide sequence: TGTGCCAGCAGCCAAGACGAGGGAGATACGCAGTATTTT.

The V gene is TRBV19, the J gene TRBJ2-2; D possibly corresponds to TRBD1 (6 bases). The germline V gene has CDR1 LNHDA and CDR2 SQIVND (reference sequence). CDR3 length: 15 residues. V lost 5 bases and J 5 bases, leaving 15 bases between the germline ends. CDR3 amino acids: CASSLDRPGTGELFF. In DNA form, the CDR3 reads TGTGCCAGTAGTTTGGACAGACCGGGGACCGGGGAGCTGTTTTTT.

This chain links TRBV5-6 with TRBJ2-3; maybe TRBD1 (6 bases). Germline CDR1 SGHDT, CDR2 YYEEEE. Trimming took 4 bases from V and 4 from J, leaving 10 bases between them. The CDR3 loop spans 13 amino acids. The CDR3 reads CASSQQGADTQYF. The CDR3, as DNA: TGTGCCAGCAGCCAACAGGGTGCAGATACGCAGTATTTT. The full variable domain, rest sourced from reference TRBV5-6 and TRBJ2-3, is DAGVTQSPTHLIKTRGQQVTLRCSPKSGHDTVSWYQQALGQGPQFIFQYYEEEERQRGNFPDRFSGHQFPNYSSELNVNALLLGDSALYLCASSQQGADTQYFGPGTRLTVL.

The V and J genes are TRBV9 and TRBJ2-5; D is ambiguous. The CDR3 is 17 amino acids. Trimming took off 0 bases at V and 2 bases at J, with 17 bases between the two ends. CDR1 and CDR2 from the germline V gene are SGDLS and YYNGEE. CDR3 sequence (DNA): TGTGCCAGCAGCGTAGGAGGCTTCGGCAGGATGCAAGAGACCCAGTACTTC. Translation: CASSVGGFGRMQETQYF.

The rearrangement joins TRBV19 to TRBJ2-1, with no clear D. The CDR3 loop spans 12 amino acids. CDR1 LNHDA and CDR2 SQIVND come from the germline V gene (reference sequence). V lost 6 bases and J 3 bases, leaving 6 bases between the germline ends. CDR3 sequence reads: CASRGNYNEQFF. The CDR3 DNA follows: TGTGCCAGTAGGGGGAACTACAATGAGCAGTTCTTC.

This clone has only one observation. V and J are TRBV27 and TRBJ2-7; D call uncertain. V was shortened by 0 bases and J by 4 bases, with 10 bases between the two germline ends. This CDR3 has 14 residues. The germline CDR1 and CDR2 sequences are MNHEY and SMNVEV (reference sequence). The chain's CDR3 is CASSLSNFGYEQYF. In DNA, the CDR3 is TGTGCCAGCAGTTTATCGAACTTCGGATACGAGCAGTACTTC.

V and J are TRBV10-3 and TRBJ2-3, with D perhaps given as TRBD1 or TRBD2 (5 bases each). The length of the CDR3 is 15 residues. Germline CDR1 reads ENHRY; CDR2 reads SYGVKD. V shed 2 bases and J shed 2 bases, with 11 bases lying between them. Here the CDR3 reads CAISEGTTPTDTQYF. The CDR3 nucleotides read TGTGCCATCAGTGAGGGGACCACCCCCACAGATACGCAGTATTTT.

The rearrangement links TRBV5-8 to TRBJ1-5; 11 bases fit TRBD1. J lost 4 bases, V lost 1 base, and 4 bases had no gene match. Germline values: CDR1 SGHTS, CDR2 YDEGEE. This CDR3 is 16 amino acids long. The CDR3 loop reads CASSLRTGGRNQPQHF. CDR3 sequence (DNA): TGTGCCAGCAGCTTGAGGACAGGGGGCCGAAATCAGCCCCAGCATTTT.

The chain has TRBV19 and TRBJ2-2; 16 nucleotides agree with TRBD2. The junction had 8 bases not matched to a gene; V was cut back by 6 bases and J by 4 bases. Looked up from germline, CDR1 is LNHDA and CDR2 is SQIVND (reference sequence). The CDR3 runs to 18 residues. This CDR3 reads CASSRGGTSGRGTGELFF. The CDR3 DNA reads TGTGCCAGTAGCCGTGGCGGGACTAGCGGGAGGGGCACCGGGGAGCTGTTTTTT.

The CDR3 bases are TGTGCCAGCAGCCAACGACAGGGCGCGGCGCAAGAGACCCAGTACTTC. Residues: CASSQRQGAAQETQYF. V and J are TRBV11-3 and TRBJ2-5; TRBD1 aligns across 7 bases. V dropped 5 bases and J dropped 2; count of bases not matched to a gene: 11. CDR1 and CDR2 (germline): SGHNT, YENEEA. The CDR3 contains 16 residues.

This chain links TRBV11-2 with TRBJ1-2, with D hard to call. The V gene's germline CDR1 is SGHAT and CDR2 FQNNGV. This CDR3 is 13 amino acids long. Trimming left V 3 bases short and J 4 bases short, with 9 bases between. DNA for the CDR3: TGTGCCAGCAGCTTTACGGGCGGCTATGGCTACACCTTC. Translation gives CASSFTGGYGYTF.

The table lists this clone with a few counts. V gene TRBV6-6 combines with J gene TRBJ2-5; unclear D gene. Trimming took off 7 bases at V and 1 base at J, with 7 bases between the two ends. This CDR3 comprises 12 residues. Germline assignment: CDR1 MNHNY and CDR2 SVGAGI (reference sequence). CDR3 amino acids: CASKRSQETQYF. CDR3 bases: TGTGCCAGCAAACGGTCCCAAGAGACCCAGTACTTC.

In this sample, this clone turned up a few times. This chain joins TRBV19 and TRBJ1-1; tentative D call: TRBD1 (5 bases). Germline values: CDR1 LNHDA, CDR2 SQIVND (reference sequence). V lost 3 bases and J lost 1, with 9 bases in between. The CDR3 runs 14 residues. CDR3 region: CASSIMGTNTEAFF. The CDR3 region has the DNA TGTGCCAGTAGTATCATGGGGACGAACACTGAAGCTTTCTTT.

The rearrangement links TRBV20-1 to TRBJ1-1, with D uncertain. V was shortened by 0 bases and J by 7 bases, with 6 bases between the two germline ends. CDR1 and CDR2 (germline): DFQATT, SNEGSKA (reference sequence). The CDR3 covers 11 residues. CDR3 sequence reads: CSARDPLEAFF. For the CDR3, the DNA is TGCAGTGCTAGAGACCCGCTTGAAGCTTTCTTT.

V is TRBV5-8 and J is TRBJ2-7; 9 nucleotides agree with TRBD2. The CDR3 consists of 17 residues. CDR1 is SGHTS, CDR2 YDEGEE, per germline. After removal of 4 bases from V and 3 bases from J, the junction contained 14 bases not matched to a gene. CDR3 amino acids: CASSGTAAGGPFYEQYF. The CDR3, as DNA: TGTGCCAGCAGCGGGACCGCGGCGGGAGGGCCGTTCTACGAGCAGTACTTC.